This T cell receptor beta chain was found in a study of spatial heterogeneity in lung cancer. About the study: PBMC samples from follow-up, when available, were sequenced at a median of roughly two years post-resection. Alpha-chain sequences were consistently detected in smaller numbers than beta-chain sequences.

MiXCR was run by TCRdb on the 5' RACE reads, yielding one entry per CDR3 protein. In the table there are about 52,000 distinct CDR3 sequences, around 7.7% of which are singletons. Regarding time point: blood at routine non-recurrence follow-up after resection. Sequencing was performed on whole RNA extracted from tumor and nontumor lung tissue, or from frozen PBMC, and the material was left unsorted. The table lists this clonotype with a few counts. The material was PBMCs, obtained at follow-up. The source of this sequence is a female donor with early-stage non-small cell lung cancer.

The CDR3 sequence is CASRHTGADQPQHF. In DNA, the CDR3 is TGTGCCAGCAGGCACACAGGGGCCGATCAGCCCCAGCATTTT. This chain connects TRBV6-2 or TRBV6-3 to TRBJ1-5, with 7 positions matching TRBD1. The germline V gene has CDR1 MNHEY and CDR2 SVGEGT. CDR3 length: 14 residues. V trimming: 6 bases; J trimming: 5 bases; junction bases outside the gene matches: 7.